The 30 T cell receptor beta chains given below trace back to one sample, sequenced in a study of cytotoxic CD8 clonotypes in ibrutinib-treated CLL. The data were produced by immunoSEQ multiplex PCR, yet TCRdb's version contains in-frame clones alone and is incomplete. The sample includes 130,000 or so clones, 70% to 90% of them seen just once. Sample: PBMCs, taken after 24 months of ibrutinib treatment. These receptors all come from a human donor with chronic lymphocytic leukemia.

V is TRBV19 and J is TRBJ1-6; perhaps TRBD1 as D (6 bases). The germline gives CDR1 LNHDA, CDR2 SQIVND (reference sequence). CDR3 length equals 15 residues. The V end lost 1 base, the J end lost 7 bases, and 11 bases lay between the germline ends. This CDR3 is CASSIAGAVNSPLHF. For the CDR3, the DNA is TGTGCCAGTAGTATAGCAGGGGCAGTAAATTCACCCCTCCACTTT.

The rearrangement joins TRBV5-4 to TRBJ2-2; D is perhaps TRBD2 (5 bases). Trimming shortened V by 3 bases and J by 8 bases, and 17 bases separated the two germline ends. Germline V lookup: CDR1 SGHNT, CDR2 YYREEE (reference sequence). CDR3 size: 15 residues. The CDR3 spells CASSSGTRSTGELFF. The CDR3 nucleotides read TGTGCCAGCAGCTCCGGAACTAGGTCAACAGGGGAGCTGTTTTTT.

The chain carries TRBV5-8 and TRBJ1-3; a weak D match, TRBD1 (5 bases). Germline CDR1 SGHTS, CDR2 YDEGEE. Trimming pared 3 bases from V and 2 bases from J, leaving 6 bases between. The CDR3 spans 13 residues. The CDR3 reads CASSSGPGNTIYF. DNA for the CDR3: TGTGCCAGCAGCTCAGGGCCTGGAAACACCATATATTTT.

V usage is TRBV7-2 and J usage is TRBJ2-3, with 16 bases that match TRBD2. J gave up 5 bases and V 5 bases, and 4 bases lay outside the gene matches. Per the germline V gene, CDR1 is SGHTA and CDR2 is FQGNSA. The CDR3 length is 16 residues. CDR3 DNA: TGTGCCAGCAGCGTCGGGACTAGCGGGGGGGAAGATACGCAGTATTTT. This encodes CASSVGTSGGEDTQYF. The whole variable domain, remainder taken from reference TRBV7-2 and TRBJ2-3, is GAGVSQSPSNKVTEKGKDVELRCDPISGHTALYWYRQSLGQGLEFLIYFQGNSAPDKSGLPSDRFSAERTGGSVSTLTIQRTQQEDSAVYLCASSVGTSGGEDTQYFGPGTRLTVL.

V gene TRBV7-2 combines with J gene TRBJ2-7, with TRBD2 identical over 14 bases. The CDR3 spans 17 residues. CDR1 SGHTA and CDR2 FQGNSA come from the germline V gene. J lost 0 bases, V lost 1 base, and 2 bases had no gene match. As DNA, the CDR3 is TGTGCCAGCAGCTTAGTCGGACTAGCGGGAGGCTCCTACGAGCAGTACTTC. The encoded protein is CASSLVGLAGGSYEQYF.

The chain joins TRBV30 to TRBJ2-6, with a possible D match to TRBD1 (5 bases). This CDR3 contains 16 residues. The germline V and J ends were trimmed by 0 bases and 4 bases, with 13 bases remaining between them. Germline lookup yields CDR1 GTSNPN and CDR2 SVGIG (reference sequence). The CDR3 coding sequence is TGTGCCTGGAGTGTACCCAAGGGGTCAGGGGCCAACGTCCTGACTTTC. Translation: CAWSVPKGSGANVLTF.

V and J are TRBV10-2 and TRBJ2-1; 11 nucleotides line up with TRBD2. The CDR3 runs 15 residues. V gave up 5 bases and J gave up 3 bases; unmatched junction bases: 3. The germline V gene has CDR1 WSHSY and CDR2 SAAADI. CDR3 loop: CASSPGTSGYNEQFF. CDR3 DNA: TGCGCCAGCAGTCCCGGGACTAGCGGCTACAATGAGCAGTTCTTC.

The V and J genes are TRBV9 and TRBJ2-7; D might be TRBD1 (6 bases). Germline V gene lookup returns CDR1 SGDLS and CDR2 YYNGEE. V was pared by 3 bases and J by 6 bases, with 22 bases between. The CDR3 spans 16 residues. The CDR3 nucleotides read TGTGCCAGCAGCGCCGAAGCCGGGACAAGAGGCTCCGAGCAGTACTTC. Its protein product is CASSAEAGTRGSEQYF.

The V call is TRBV28, the J call TRBJ1-5; TRBD1 matches 7 bases. The CDR3 runs to 15 residues. Germline loops: CDR1 MDHEN, CDR2 SYDVKM. Unmatched junction bases numbered 12, after V lost 6 bases and J lost 7 bases. The CDR3 nucleotides are TGTGCCAGCAGACCTAGACAGGGATTTGGGCAGCCCCAGCATTTT. Protein sequence: CASRPRQGFGQPQHF.

This chain links TRBV5-4 with TRBJ1-2; weak D call: TRBD1 (5 bases). The germline V gene encodes CDR1 SGHNT and CDR2 YYREEE (reference sequence). The V end lost 0 bases, the J end lost 6 bases, and 9 bases lay between the germline ends. This CDR3 has 13 amino acids. The CDR3 coding sequence is TGTGCCAGCAGCTTGGCGGGGACGGATGGCTACACCTTC. The encoded protein is CASSLAGTDGYTF.

The chain employs TRBV27 and TRBJ2-1, with 14 bases aligning to TRBD2. In germline, CDR1 is MNHEY, CDR2 SMNVEV (reference sequence). There are 18 residues in the CDR3. Germline trimming cut 8 bases from V and 0 bases from J; bases unmatched to any gene: 9. CDR3 nucleotide sequence: TGTGCCAGCGCCCCGGGACTAGCGGGAGACTTCTCCTACAATGAGCAGTTCTTC. This sequence encodes CASAPGLAGDFSYNEQFF.

J is TRBJ1-2 and V is TRBV19; D is unresolved. The V gene lost 3 bases and the J gene lost 2 bases, with 13 bases spanning the gap. The germline gives CDR1 LNHDA, CDR2 SQIVND (reference sequence). The CDR3 is 15 amino acids. The CDR3 DNA reads TGTGCCAGTAGTATGGAACAGAACTCAAACTATGGCTACACCTTC. This sequence encodes CASSMEQNSNYGYTF.

The rearrangement joins TRBV2 to TRBJ2-5; D perhaps matches TRBD1 (5 bases). Germline V gene sequence: CDR1 SNHLY, CDR2 FYNNEI. Trimming took off 3 bases at V and 2 bases at J, with 13 bases between the two ends. The CDR3 length is 15 residues. The CDR3 DNA reads as TGTGCCAGCAGTGACCCCAGGGCAGGTCAAGAGACCCAGTACTTC. Its translation is CASSDPRAGQETQYF.

The rearrangement joins TRBV7-2 to TRBJ2-3; D gene uncertain. Germline-derived CDR1 and CDR2 are SGHTA and FQGNSA. CDR3 length: 13 residues. V lost 5 bases and J lost 4, with 10 bases in between. As DNA, the CDR3 is TGTGCCAGCAGCCCCCCAGTGGCAGATACGCAGTATTTT. This sequence encodes CASSPPVADTQYF. The entire variable domain, with the rest obtained from reference TRBV7-2 and TRBJ2-3, is as follows: GAGVSQSPSNKVTEKGKDVELRCDPISGHTALYWYRQSLGQGLEFLIYFQGNSAPDKSGLPSDRFSAERTGGSVSTLTIQRTQQEDSAVYLCASSPPVADTQYFGPGTRLTVL.

The chain carries TRBV28 and TRBJ2-1; D uncertain. Between the trimmed V and J ends, which lost 5 bases and 3 bases, there was a span of 11 bases. Germline-derived CDR1 and CDR2 are MDHEN and SYDVKM. This CDR3 has 14 amino acids. As DNA, the CDR3 is TGTGCCAGCAGTGGGGTTGGCGGCTACAATGAGCAGTTCTTC. Its translation is CASSGVGGYNEQFF.

The chain links TRBV4-2 to TRBJ2-5, with a possible D match to TRBD2 (6 bases). The CDR3 covers 14 residues. CDR1 and CDR2 (germline): LGHNA, YNFKEQ. Trimming cost V 4 bases and J 4 bases, with 13 bases left between them. The CDR3 protein is CASSPRGQGETQYF. The CDR3 bases are TGTGCCAGCAGCCCGCGGGGCCAGGGAGAGACCCAGTACTTC.

This rearrangement joins TRBV27 to TRBJ2-3, with 15 positions matching TRBD2. This CDR3 is 16 amino acids long. V was pared by 3 bases and J by 9 bases, with 7 bases of the junction left unmatched. Germline CDR1 and CDR2: MNHEY and SMNVEV (reference sequence). CDR3 region: CASSFGTSGRKSTQYF. CDR3 nucleotide sequence: TGTGCCAGCAGTTTTGGGACTAGCGGGAGGAAGAGCACGCAGTATTTT.

This chain uses TRBV4-1 with TRBJ1-4; D ambiguous. The CDR3 has 14 residues. V was pared by 2 bases and J by 1 base, with 5 bases between. Germline CDR1 MGHRA, CDR2 YSYEKL. The CDR3 DNA is TGCGCCAGCAGCCAACCGTTAACTAATGAAAAACTGTTTTTT. This gives the protein CASSQPLTNEKLFF.

This chain links TRBV7-9 with TRBJ1-2; TRBD1 aligns across 7 bases. Germline CDR1 reads SEHNR; CDR2 reads FQNEAQ (reference sequence). The CDR3 consists of 16 residues. The junction had 12 bases not matched to a gene; V was cut back by 4 bases and J by 4 bases. In DNA, the CDR3 is TGTGCCAGCAGCTCCGACTCTTACAGGGGTCCCTATGGCTACACCTTC. Protein sequence: CASSSDSYRGPYGYTF.

The gene calls are TRBV6-5 and TRBJ2-7; D tentatively reads TRBD1 or TRBD2 (5 bases each). V lost 8 bases to trimming and J lost 1 base, with 18 bases between them. The CDR3 consists of 15 residues. Germline CDR1 is MNHEY and CDR2 is SVGAGI. The CDR3 coding sequence is TGTGCCAGCGCTACTCAAGGGACGACTTCCTACGAGCAGTACTTC. This gives the protein CASATQGTTSYEQYF.

The chain is built from TRBV28 and TRBJ2-7; TRBD2 matches at 7 bases. This CDR3 has 15 amino acids. Looked up from germline, CDR1 is MDHEN and CDR2 is SYDVKM. Trimming took 5 bases from V and 0 from J; bases not matched to a gene: 7. The CDR3 here is CASSITGTTSYEQYF. As DNA, the CDR3 is TGTGCCAGCAGTATAACCGGGACTACCTCCTACGAGCAGTACTTC.

This clone is a singleton in its sample. The chain carries TRBV2 and TRBJ1-6, with D possibly being TRBD1 (6 bases). In germline, CDR1 is SNHLY, CDR2 FYNNEI. The CDR3 has 16 residues. Trimming removed 6 bases at V and 0 bases at J, with 12 bases between. The CDR3 is CASRRDRSSYNSPLHF. The CDR3 DNA is TGTGCCAGCAGACGAGACAGGAGCTCCTATAATTCACCCCTCCACTTT.

This chain uses TRBV4-2 with TRBJ2-2; TRBD2 agrees at 7 bases. CDR1 and CDR2 (germline): LGHNA, YNFKEQ. The CDR3 is 16 amino acids. J was trimmed by 3 bases and V by 1 base; bases with no gene match: 5. The CDR3 sequence: CASSQGGGRYTGELFF. The CDR3 bases are TGTGCCAGCAGCCAAGGCGGGGGTCGGTACACCGGGGAGCTGTTTTTT.

J is TRBJ2-2 and V is TRBV5-1; 14 nucleotides agree with TRBD2. The CDR3 sequence is 16 residues long. After removal of 4 bases from V and 6 bases from J, the junction contained 5 bases not matched to a gene. Germline V gene data show CDR1 as SGHRS and CDR2 as YFSETQ. CDR3 nucleotides: TGCGCCAGCAGCACCGGGACTAGCGGGGGAGCCGGGGAGCTGTTTTTT. This sequence encodes CASSTGTSGGAGELFF.

The rearrangement uses TRBV7-8 and TRBJ2-5, with 9 nucleotides matching TRBD1. J was trimmed by 4 bases and V by 5 bases; bases with no gene match: 5. This CDR3 has 14 residues. The germline V gene has CDR1 SGHVS and CDR2 FQNEAQ. The CDR3 is CASSPGTGSETQYF. DNA of the CDR3: TGTGCCAGCAGCCCAGGGACAGGGTCAGAGACCCAGTACTTC.

The V and J genes are TRBV27 and TRBJ1-2; weak D call: TRBD1 (5 bases). Germline CDR1 is MNHEY and CDR2 is SMNVEV (reference sequence). V lost 5 bases and J lost 2, with 12 bases in between. CDR3 size: 14 residues. The chain's CDR3 is CASSPREGNYGYTF. The DNA for the CDR3 is TGTGCCAGCAGTCCTAGGGAGGGGAACTATGGCTACACCTTC.

The chain joins TRBV11-2 to TRBJ2-5; 8 bases align to TRBD2. The CDR3 runs 16 residues. V lost 5 bases to trimming and J lost 2 bases; unmatched junction nucleotides: 10. CDR1 is SGHAT, CDR2 FQNNGV, per germline. The CDR3 loop is CASSPKGGRRQETQYF. CDR3 in DNA: TGTGCCAGCAGCCCAAAAGGCGGGAGGAGGCAAGAGACCCAGTACTTC.

The V gene is TRBV28, the J gene TRBJ2-7; 10 bases map to TRBD1. This CDR3 is built from 16 residues. CDR1 and CDR2 (germline): MDHEN, SYDVKM. The trim removed 5 bases at V and 6 bases at J, leaving 13 bases unmatched. Written as DNA, the CDR3 is TGTGCCAGCAGTACCCCCCTGGGACAGGGGTGGCGCGAGCAGTACTTC. Its protein product is CASSTPLGQGWREQYF. The variable domain in full, completed from reference TRBV28 and TRBJ2-7, reads DVKVTQSSRYLVKRTGEKVFLECVQDMDHENMFWYRQDPGLGLRLIYFSYDVKMKEKGDIPEGYSVSREKKERFSLILESASTNQTSMYLCASSTPLGQGWREQYFGPGTRLTVT.

This chain joins TRBV19 and TRBJ1-5; the D gene is possibly TRBD1 (5 bases). Germline CDR1 and CDR2: LNHDA and SQIVND (reference sequence). V lost 1 base to trimming and J lost 0 bases, with 13 bases between them. The CDR3 loop spans 17 amino acids. The CDR3 reads CASSIGRGAGSNQPQHF. CDR3 nucleotide sequence: TGTGCCAGTAGTATAGGACGGGGCGCCGGTAGCAATCAGCCCCAGCATTTT.

This clone was seen only a few times. The chain carries TRBV5-1 and TRBJ1-2; TRBD1 might be the D (5 bases). V shed 1 base and J shed 1 base, with 17 bases lying between them. The CDR3 spans 17 residues. The germline CDR1 and CDR2 sequences are SGHRS and YFSETQ. CDR3 sequence (DNA): TGCGCCAGCAGCTTGCTTGCCCCAGTGACAGATAACTATGGCTACACCTTC. Translation gives CASSLLAPVTDNYGYTF.